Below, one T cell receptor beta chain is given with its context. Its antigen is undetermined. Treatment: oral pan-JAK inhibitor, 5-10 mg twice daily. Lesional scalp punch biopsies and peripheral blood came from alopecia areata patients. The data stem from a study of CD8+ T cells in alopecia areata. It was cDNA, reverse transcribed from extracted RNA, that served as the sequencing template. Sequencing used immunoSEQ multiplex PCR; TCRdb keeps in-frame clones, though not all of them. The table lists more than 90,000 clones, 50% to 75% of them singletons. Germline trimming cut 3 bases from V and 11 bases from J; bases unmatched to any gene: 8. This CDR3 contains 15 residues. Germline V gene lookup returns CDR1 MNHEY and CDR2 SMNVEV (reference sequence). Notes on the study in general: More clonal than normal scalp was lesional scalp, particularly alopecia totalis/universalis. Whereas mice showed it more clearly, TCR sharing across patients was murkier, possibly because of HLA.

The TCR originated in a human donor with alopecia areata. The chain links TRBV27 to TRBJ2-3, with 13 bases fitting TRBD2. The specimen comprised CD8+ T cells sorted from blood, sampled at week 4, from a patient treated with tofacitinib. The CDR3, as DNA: TGTGCCAGCAGTTTCGGGACTAGCGGGGCTTGGGGGCAGTATTTT. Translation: CASSFGTSGAWGQYF.